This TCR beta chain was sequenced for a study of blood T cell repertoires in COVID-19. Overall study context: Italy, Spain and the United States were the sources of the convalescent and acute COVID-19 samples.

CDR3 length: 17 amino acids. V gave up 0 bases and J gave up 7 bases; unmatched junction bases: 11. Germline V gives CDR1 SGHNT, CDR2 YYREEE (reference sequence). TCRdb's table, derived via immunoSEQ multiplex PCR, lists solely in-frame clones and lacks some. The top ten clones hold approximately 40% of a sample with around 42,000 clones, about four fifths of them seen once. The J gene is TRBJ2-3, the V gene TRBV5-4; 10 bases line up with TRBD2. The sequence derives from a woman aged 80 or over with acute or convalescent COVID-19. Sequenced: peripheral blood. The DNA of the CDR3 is TGTGCCAGCAGCTTGGCCGGCTTAGGAGCGGGGGGGCATACGCAGTATTTT. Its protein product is CASSLAGLGAGGHTQYF.